This entry describes one T cell receptor beta chain. It has no known antigen specificity. The input lacks base qualities; no much larger clone sits a single base away. CDR1 and CDR2 (GTSNPN, SVGIG) derive from the germline V gene (reference sequence). The CDR3 contains 12 residues, cysteine and phenylalanine counted. Only the CDR3 DNA is retained, 36 bases long and in frame from the first base. V has 3 bases trimmed and J has 10 bases trimmed; junction bases matching no gene number 5. The library was built by means of the immunoSEQ multiplex PCR assay. Imported from immuneACCESS, the table was reduced by TCRdb to in-frame sequences with V and J called. These copies leave out some clones; in studies compared against another copy, an unresolved V gene accounts for under half, and the cause of the remainder is not known. The sample records 150,000 to 190,000 clones, roughly 92% of which are singletons. The leading ten clones occupy 2% to 2.5% of the sample.

This sample is drawn from a study of control samples from healthy donors and cancer patients (dated by TCRdb to about 2020). The chain employs TRBV30 and TRBJ2-3, and 9 bases in between align with TRBD2. This TCR was recovered from a man aged 50-60 years in good health. The sequencing sample was made of blood. CDR3 protein: CAWRGLALAQYF. In nucleotide form, the sequence is TGTGCCTGGAGGGGACTAGCTTTGGCGCAGTATTTT.